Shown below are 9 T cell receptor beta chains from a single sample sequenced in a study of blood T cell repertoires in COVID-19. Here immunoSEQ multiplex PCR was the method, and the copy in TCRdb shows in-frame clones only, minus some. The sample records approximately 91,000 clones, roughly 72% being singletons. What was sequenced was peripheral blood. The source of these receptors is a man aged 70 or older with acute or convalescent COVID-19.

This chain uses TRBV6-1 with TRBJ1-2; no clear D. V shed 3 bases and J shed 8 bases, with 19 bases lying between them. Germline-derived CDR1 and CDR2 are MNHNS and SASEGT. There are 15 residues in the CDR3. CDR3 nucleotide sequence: TGTGCCAGCAGTGAGGAGACCCAGTTGGGGAGAGGCTACACCTTC. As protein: CASSEETQLGRGYTF.

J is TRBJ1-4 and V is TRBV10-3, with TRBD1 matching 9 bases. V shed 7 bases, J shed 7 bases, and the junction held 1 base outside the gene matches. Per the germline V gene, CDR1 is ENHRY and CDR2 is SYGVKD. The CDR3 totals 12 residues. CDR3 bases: TGTGCCATCAAGGGACAGGGTGAAAAACTGTTTTTT. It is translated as CAIKGQGEKLFF.

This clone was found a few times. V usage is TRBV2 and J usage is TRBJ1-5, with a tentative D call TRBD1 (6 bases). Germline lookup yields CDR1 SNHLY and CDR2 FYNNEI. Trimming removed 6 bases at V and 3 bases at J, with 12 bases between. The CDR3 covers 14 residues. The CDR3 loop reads CASRETGHNQPQHF. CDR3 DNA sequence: TGTGCCAGCAGAGAAACGGGACACAATCAGCCCCAGCATTTT. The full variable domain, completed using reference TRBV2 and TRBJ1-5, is EPEVTQTPSHQVTQMGQEVILRCVPISNHLYFYWYRQILGQKVEFLVSFYNNEISEKSEIFDDQFSVERPDGSNFTLKIRSTKLEDSAMYFCASRETGHNQPQHFGDGTRLSIL.

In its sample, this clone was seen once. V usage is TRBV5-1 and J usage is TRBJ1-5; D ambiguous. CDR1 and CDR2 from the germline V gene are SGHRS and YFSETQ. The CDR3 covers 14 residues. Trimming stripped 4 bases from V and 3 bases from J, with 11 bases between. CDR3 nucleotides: TGCGCCAGCAGCCCCGGGTCGGTCAATCAGCCCCAGCATTTT. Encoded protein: CASSPGSVNQPQHF.

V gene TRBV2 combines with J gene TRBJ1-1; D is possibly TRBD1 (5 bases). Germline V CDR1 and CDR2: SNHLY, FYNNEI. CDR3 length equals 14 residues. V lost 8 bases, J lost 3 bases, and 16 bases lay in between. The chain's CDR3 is CASGSGGRDTEAFF. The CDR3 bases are TGTGCCAGCGGGTCCGGGGGTCGGGACACTGAAGCTTTCTTT.

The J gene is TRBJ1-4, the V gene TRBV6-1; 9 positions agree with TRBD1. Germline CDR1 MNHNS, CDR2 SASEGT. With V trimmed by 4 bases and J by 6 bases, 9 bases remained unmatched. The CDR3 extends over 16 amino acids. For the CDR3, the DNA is TGTGCCAGCAGTGGGGGACAGGGTGGGGTATATGAAAAACTGTTTTTT. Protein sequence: CASSGGQGGVYEKLFF.

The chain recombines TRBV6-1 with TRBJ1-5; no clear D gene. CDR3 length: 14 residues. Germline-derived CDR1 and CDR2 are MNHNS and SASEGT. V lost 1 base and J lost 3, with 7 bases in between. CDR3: CASSEGSLNQPQHF. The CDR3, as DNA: TGTGCCAGCAGTGAAGGGTCACTCAATCAGCCCCAGCATTTT.

CDR3 protein: CASSPGQPNQPQHF. The CDR3 DNA is TGTGCCAGCTCCCCGGGACAGCCAAATCAGCCCCAGCATTTT. The V and J genes are TRBV18 and TRBJ1-5, with 7 bases fitting TRBD1. Trimming removed 6 bases from V and 4 bases from J; junction bases left unmatched: 6. Germline assignment: CDR1 KGHSH and CDR2 LQKENI. The CDR3 extends over 14 amino acids.

CDR3 amino acids: CASSPTRPGTEAFF. CDR3 in DNA: TGTGCCAGCTCACCCACCCGGCCAGGGACTGAAGCTTTCTTT. The chain employs TRBV18 and TRBJ1-1; perhaps TRBD1 as D (5 bases). Germline V gene lookup returns CDR1 KGHSH and CDR2 LQKENI. This CDR3 region has 14 residues. V dropped 3 bases and J dropped 5 bases, with 13 bases sitting between them.